This is a list of T cell receptor beta chains from one sample in a study of CD8+CD57+ T cells in acquired aplastic anemia. TCRdb fed the reads into MiXCR, producing one record per CDR3 protein. Of hundreds of thousands of distinct CDR3 sequences detected, almost 50% appear once; the ten largest clones hold 15% to 20%. Sequenced: sorted CD4+, CD8+, or CD8+CD57+ T cells (not recorded which) from PBMCs. Receptor source: a human donor with aplastic anemia. Each CDR3 is given with its conserved first and last residue. A D gene is named only where the DNA matches it firmly. Clone sizes are given selectively: once, few, many, or a class where the clone is expanded.

clone_size,j_call,d_call,v_call,cdr3_aa,cdr3_nt
many,TRBJ1-4,.,TRBV19,CASSMDTTNEKLFF,TGTGCCAGTAGTATGGATACAACTAATGAAAAACTGTTTTTT
.,TRBJ2-1,.,TRBV7-9,CASGRGMVNEQFF,TGTGCCAGCGGCCGCGGGATGGTAAATGAGCAGTTCTTC
many,TRBJ1-6,TRBD1,TRBV28,CASRSPQGSYNSPLHF,TGTGCCAGCAGGAGCCCACAGGGGAGTTATAATTCACCCCTCCACTTT
.,TRBJ2-7,TRBD1,TRBV5-4,CASTRQGGTYEQYF,TGTGCCAGCACCAGACAGGGGGGGACCTACGAGCAGTACTTC
.,TRBJ2-1,.,TRBV5-1,CASSTTGLHYNEQFF,TGCGCCAGCAGCACCACAGGGCTACACTACAATGAGCAGTTCTTC
.,TRBJ1-2,.,TRBV24-1,CATSDQRTGYGYTF,TGTGCCACCAGTGATCAAAGGACGGGTTATGGCTACACCTTC
.,TRBJ1-2,.,TRBV12-3/TRBV12-4,CASSFLTAYGYTF,TGTGCCAGCAGTTTTTTGACAGCCTATGGCTACACCTTC
.,TRBJ2-7,TRBD1,TRBV7-2,CASSFGDRDYEQYF,TGTGCCAGCAGCTTCGGGGACAGGGACTACGAGCAGTACTTC
many,TRBJ2-2,TRBD1,TRBV7-9,CASSKRTGPNTGELFF,TGTGCCAGCAGCAAGAGGACAGGGCCGAACACCGGGGAGCTGTTTTTT
.,TRBJ2-1,TRBD1,TRBV15,CATSRWTGIIYNEQFF,TGTGCCACCAGCAGGTGGACAGGGATAATTTACAATGAGCAGTTCTTC
few,TRBJ2-5,.,TRBV5-5,CASSLVGAEQETQYF,TGTGCCAGCAGCTTGGTAGGGGCCGAACAAGAGACCCAGTACTTC
.,TRBJ1-1,.,TRBV20-1,CSARVGGDEAFF,TGCAGTGCTAGAGTGGGAGGGGACGAAGCTTTCTTT
many,TRBJ2-7,TRBD2,TRBV3-1,CASSPRLAGGNEQYF,TGTGCCAGCAGCCCTAGACTAGCGGGGGGCAACGAGCAGTACTTC
.,TRBJ1-2,.,TRBV15,CATSRVFGDGYTF,TGTGCCACCAGCAGAGTCTTTGGGGATGGCTACACCTTC
.,TRBJ1-2,.,TRBV10-3,CATRAFDGNYGYTF,TGTGCCACCCGAGCGTTCGACGGGAACTATGGCTACACCTTC
.,TRBJ2-5,TRBD1,TRBV11-3,CASSLRGTGQETQYF,TGTGCCAGCAGCTTAAGAGGGACAGGCCAAGAGACCCAGTACTTC
.,TRBJ1-1,.,TRBV7-2,CASSSPEGQAFF,TGTGCCAGCAGCTCGCCGGAAGGGCAAGCTTTCTTT
.,TRBJ2-1,TRBD2,TRBV19,CASSRVAGGYNEQFF,TGTGCCAGTAGTAGAGTAGCGGGGGGCTACAATGAGCAGTTCTTC
many,TRBJ1-1,.,TRBV12-3/TRBV12-4,CASSLALRTAKSNTEAFF,TGTGCCAGCAGTTTAGCCCTGCGGACGGCGAAATCTAACACTGAAGCTTTCTTT
many,TRBJ2-1,.,TRBV11-3,CASSLDGAGSNEQFF,TGTGCCAGCAGCTTAGATGGGGCAGGGTCCAATGAGCAGTTCTTC
.,TRBJ2-7,.,TRBV7-2,CASSLVATVVSYEQYF,TGTGCCAGCAGCTTAGTAGCGACAGTAGTTTCCTACGAGCAGTACTTC
.,TRBJ1-5,.,TRBV7-9,CASSLDLGLDQPQHF,TGTGCCAGCAGCTTAGATCTAGGGCTCGATCAGCCCCAGCATTTT
many,TRBJ2-5,.,TRBV2,CASSEAGRLYQETQYF,TGTGCCAGCAGTGAGGCGGGACGGCTGTACCAAGAGACCCAGTACTTC
.,TRBJ2-7,.,TRBV20-1,CSARQPPTEYF,TGCAGTGCTAGACAACCGCCCACGGAGTACTTC
.,TRBJ1-4,.,TRBV11-2,CASEPRDGDNEKLFF,TGTGCCAGCGAACCCCGGGACGGTGATAATGAAAAACTGTTTTTT
.,TRBJ1-3,.,TRBV7-6,CASSQDTSSGNTIYF,TGTGCCAGCAGCCAAGATACCAGCTCTGGAAACACCATATATTTT
.,TRBJ1-1,.,TRBV3-1,CASSQPGPARTEAFF,TGTGCCAGCAGCCAACCGGGACCCGCTAGAACTGAAGCTTTCTTT
.,TRBJ1-6,.,TRBV20-1,CSEVGDGGSPLHF,TGCAGTGAAGTCGGGGACGGTGGTTCACCCCTCCACTTT
.,TRBJ1-5,TRBD1,TRBV19,CASSTSRGQGMNSNQPQHF,TGTGCCAGTAGTACCAGCAGGGGACAGGGGATGAATAGCAATCAGCCCCAGCATTTT
many,TRBJ2-7,.,TRBV7-9,CASSSPGGQTQSYEQYF,TGTGCCAGCAGCTCCCCGGGGGGCCAAACTCAATCCTACGAGCAGTACTTC
many,TRBJ2-7,.,TRBV20-1,CSATENEQYF,TGCAGTGCTACCGAAAACGAGCAGTACTTC
.,TRBJ1-2,TRBD1,TRBV2,CASSLGTGDGYGYTF,TGTGCCAGCAGCTTAGGGACAGGGGACGGCTATGGCTACACCTTC
.,TRBJ1-5,.,TRBV11-3,CASNLDSVNQPQHF,TGTGCCAGCAACTTAGACAGCGTCAATCAGCCCCAACATTTT
.,TRBJ1-1,.,TRBV24-1,CATRRLLRTEAFF,TGTGCCACTCGTCGGTTGTTGAGGACTGAAGCTTTCTTT
.,TRBJ1-6,.,TRBV7-9,CASSLVRWEQGPLHF,TGTGCCAGCAGCTTAGTTCGGTGGGAACAAGGACCCCTCCACTTT
many,TRBJ2-1,.,TRBV2,CASSDIYRLDHSSPFYNEQFF,TGTGCCAGCAGTGATATTTACCGGTTGGATCATAGTTCTCCTTTCTACAATGAGCAGTTCTTC
many,TRBJ2-1,TRBD2,TRBV5-8,CASRDDASGGAHNEQFF,TGTGCCAGCAGGGATGATGCTAGCGGGGGGGCCCACAATGAGCAGTTCTTC
.,TRBJ1-1,.,TRBV18,CASSPGNTGAFF,TGTGCCAGCTCACCAGGGAACACTGGAGCTTTCTTT
many,TRBJ2-7,TRBD1,TRBV19,CASSIDRTGKGNGEQYF,TGTGCCAGTAGTATAGACAGGACAGGGAAAGGAAATGGCGAGCAGTACTTC
.,TRBJ2-7,.,TRBV4-3,CASSQDLGFSYEQYF,TGCGCCAGCAGCCAAGATCTTGGATTCTCCTACGAGCAGTACTTC
.,TRBJ2-1,TRBD1,TRBV19,CASNIGQGYNEQFF,TGTGCCAGTAACATCGGACAGGGGTACAATGAGCAGTTCTTC